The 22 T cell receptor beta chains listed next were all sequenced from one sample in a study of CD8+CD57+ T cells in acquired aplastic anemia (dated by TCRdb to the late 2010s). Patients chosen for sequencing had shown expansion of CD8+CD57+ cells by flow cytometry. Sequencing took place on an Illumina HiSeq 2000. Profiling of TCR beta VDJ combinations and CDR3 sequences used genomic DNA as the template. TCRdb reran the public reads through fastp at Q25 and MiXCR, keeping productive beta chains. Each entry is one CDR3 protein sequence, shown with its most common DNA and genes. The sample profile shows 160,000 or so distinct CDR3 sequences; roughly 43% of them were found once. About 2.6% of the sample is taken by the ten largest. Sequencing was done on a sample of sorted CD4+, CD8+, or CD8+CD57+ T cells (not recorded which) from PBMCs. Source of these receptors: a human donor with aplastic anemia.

CDR3 DNA: TGTGCCAGCAGCTTAATATCGGCAGGGGATAACTATGGCTACACCTTC. The encoded protein is CASSLISAGDNYGYTF. The genes are TRBV11-2 and TRBJ1-2, with D maybe TRBD1 (6 bases). There are 16 residues in the CDR3. V lost 2 bases and J lost 1, with 14 bases in between. Germline assignment: CDR1 SGHAT and CDR2 FQNNGV.

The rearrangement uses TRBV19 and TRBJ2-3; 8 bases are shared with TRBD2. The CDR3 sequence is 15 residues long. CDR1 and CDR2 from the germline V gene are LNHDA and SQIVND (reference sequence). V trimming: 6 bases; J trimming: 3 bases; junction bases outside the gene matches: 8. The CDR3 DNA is TGTGCCAGTAGGCGGAGCGGGAGTCGAACAGATACGCAGTATTTT. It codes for CASRRSGSRTDTQYF.

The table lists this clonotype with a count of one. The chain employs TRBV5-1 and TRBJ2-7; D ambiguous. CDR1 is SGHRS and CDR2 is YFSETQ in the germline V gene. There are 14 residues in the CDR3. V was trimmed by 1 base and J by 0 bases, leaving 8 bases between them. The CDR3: CASSLSVSSYEQYF. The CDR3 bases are TGCGCCAGCAGCTTGAGTGTAAGCTCCTACGAGCAGTACTTC. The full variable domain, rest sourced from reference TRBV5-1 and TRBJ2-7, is KAGVTQTPRYLIKTRGQQVTLSCSPISGHRSVSWYQQTPGQGLQFLFEYFSETQRNKGNFPGRFSGRQFSNSRSEMNVSTLELGDSALYLCASSLSVSSYEQYFGPGTRLTVT.

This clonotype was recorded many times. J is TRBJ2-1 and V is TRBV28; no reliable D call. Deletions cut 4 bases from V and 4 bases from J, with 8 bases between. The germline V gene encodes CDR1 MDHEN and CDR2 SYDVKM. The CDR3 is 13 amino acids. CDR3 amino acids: CASSSEEYNEQFF. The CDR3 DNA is TGTGCCAGCAGTTCTGAGGAGTACAATGAGCAGTTCTTC. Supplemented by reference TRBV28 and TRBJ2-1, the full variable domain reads DVKVTQSSRYLVKRTGEKVFLECVQDMDHENMFWYRQDPGLGLRLIYFSYDVKMKEKGDIPEGYSVSREKKERFSLILESASTNQTSMYLCASSSEEYNEQFFGPGTRLTVL.

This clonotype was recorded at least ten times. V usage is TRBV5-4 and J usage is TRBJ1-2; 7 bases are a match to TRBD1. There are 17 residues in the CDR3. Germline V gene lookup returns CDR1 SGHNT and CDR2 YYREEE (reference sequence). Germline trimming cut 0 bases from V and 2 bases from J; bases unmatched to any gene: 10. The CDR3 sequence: CASSLEGARGRNYGYTF. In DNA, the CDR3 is TGTGCCAGCAGCTTGGAGGGGGCCAGGGGGAGAAACTATGGCTACACCTTC.

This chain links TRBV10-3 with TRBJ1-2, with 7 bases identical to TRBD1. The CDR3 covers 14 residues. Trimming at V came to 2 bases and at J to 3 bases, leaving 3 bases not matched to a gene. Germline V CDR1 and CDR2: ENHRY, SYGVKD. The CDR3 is CAISEARGDYGYTF. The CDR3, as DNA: TGTGCCATCAGTGAGGCCAGGGGGGACTATGGCTACACCTTC.

CDR3 amino acids: CASSRTGPYNEQFF. In DNA form, the CDR3 reads TGTGCCAGTAGCCGGACAGGTCCCTACAATGAGCAGTTCTTC. V gene TRBV19 combines with J gene TRBJ2-1, with 7 nucleotides matching TRBD1. Trimming took 6 bases from V and 2 from J; bases not matched to a gene: 4. Germline V lookup: CDR1 LNHDA, CDR2 SQIVND (reference sequence). The CDR3 has 14 amino acids.

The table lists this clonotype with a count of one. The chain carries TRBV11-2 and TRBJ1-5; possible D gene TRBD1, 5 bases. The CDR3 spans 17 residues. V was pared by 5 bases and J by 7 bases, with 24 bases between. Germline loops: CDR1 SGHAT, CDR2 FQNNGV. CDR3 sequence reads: CASSTWGVILSQQPQHF. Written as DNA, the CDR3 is TGTGCCAGCAGCACTTGGGGGGTAATCCTATCCCAGCAGCCCCAGCATTTT.

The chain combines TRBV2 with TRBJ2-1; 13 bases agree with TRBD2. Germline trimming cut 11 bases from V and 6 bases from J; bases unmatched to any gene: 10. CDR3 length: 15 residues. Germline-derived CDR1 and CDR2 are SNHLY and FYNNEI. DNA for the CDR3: TGTGCCGGGGGGGGACTAGCGGGGACCGGCAATGAGCAGTTCTTC. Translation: CAGGGLAGTGNEQFF.

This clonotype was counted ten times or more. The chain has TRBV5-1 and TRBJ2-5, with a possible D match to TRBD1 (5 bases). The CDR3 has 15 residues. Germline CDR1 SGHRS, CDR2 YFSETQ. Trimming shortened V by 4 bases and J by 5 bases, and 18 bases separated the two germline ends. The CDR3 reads CASSPSVPPGETQYF. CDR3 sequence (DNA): TGCGCCAGCAGCCCCTCGGTCCCGCCAGGGGAGACCCAGTACTTC.

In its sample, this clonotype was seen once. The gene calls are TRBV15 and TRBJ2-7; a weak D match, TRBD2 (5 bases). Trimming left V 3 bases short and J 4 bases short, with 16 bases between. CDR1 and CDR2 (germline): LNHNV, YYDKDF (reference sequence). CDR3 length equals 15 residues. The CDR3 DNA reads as TGTGCCACCAGCAGTGGAGGCCGTGGTGGTTACGAGCAGTACTTC. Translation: CATSSGGRGGYEQYF.

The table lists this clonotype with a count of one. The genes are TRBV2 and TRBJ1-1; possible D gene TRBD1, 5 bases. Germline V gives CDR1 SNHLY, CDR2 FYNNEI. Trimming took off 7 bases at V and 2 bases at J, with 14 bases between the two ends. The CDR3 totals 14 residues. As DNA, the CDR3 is TGTGCCAGCAACCAGGGTAGGAGAAACACTGAAGCTTTCTTT. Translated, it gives CASNQGRRNTEAFF.

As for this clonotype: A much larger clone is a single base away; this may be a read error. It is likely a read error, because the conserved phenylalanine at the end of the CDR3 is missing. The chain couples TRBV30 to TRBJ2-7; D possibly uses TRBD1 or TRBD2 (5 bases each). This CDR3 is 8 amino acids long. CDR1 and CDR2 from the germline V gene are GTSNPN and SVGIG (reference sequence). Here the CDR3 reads CAWGEQYS. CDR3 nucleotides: TGTGCGTGGGGGGAGCAGTACTCC.

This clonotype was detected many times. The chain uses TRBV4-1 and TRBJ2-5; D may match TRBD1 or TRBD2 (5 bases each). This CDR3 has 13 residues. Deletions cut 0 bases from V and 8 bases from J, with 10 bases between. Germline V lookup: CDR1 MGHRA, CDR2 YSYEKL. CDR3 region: CASSQENWDTQYF. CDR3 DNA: TGCGCCAGCAGCCAAGAAAATTGGGACACCCAGTACTTC.

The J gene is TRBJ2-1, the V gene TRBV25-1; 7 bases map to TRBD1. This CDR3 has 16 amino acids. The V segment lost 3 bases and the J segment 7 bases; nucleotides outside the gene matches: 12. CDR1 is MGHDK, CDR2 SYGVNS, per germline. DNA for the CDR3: TGTGCCAGCAGTGAGTTTCCGGGACAGCTTGGGAATGAGCAGTTCTTC. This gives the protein CASSEFPGQLGNEQFF. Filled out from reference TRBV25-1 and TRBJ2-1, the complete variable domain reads EADIYQTPRYLVIGTGKKITLECSQTMGHDKMYWYQQDPGMELHLIHYSYGVNSTEKGDLSSESTVSRIRTEHFPLTLESARPSHTSQYLCASSEFPGQLGNEQFFGPGTRLTVL.

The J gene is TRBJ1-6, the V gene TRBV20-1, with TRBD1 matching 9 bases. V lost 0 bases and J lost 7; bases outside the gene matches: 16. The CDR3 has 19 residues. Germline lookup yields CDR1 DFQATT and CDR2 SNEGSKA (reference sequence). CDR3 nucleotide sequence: TGCAGTGCTAGAGATCATTGGGGCTCCGGGACAGGGCCCAATTCACCCCTCCACTTT. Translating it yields CSARDHWGSGTGPNSPLHF.

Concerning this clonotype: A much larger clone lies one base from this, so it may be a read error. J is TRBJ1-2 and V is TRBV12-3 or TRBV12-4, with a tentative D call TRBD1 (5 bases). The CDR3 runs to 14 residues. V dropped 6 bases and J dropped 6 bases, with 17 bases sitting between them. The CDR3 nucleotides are TGTGCCAGCAGGCCGGGAGGGACGCTTCATGGCTACACCTTC. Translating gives CASRPGGTLHGYTF.

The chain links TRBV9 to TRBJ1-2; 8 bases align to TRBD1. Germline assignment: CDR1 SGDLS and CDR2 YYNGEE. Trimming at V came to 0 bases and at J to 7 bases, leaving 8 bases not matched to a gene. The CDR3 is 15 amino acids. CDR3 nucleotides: TGTGCCAGCAGCGTAGGGGGACAGGCCCCTGGTGGCTACACCTTC. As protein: CASSVGGQAPGGYTF.

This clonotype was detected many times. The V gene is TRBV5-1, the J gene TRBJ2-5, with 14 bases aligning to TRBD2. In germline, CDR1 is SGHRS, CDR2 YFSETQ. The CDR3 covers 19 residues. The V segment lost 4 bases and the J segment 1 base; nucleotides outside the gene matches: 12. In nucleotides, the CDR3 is TGCGCCAGCAGCCTAGGGGTGGGACTAGCGGGAGAGCGCCAAGAGACCCAGTACTTC. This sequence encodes CASSLGVGLAGERQETQYF.

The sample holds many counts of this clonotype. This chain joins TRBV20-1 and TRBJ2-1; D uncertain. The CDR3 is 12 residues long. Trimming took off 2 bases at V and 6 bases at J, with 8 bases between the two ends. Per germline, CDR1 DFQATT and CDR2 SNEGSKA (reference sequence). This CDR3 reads CSARLRLNEQFF. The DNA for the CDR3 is TGCAGTGCTAGACTCAGGCTCAATGAGCAGTTCTTC.

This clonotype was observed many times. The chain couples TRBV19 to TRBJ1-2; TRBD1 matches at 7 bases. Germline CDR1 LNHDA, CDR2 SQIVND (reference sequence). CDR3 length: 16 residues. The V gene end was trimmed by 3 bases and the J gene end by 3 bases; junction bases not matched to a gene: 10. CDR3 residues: CASSIQTGPNYYGYTF. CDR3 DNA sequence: TGTGCCAGTAGTATCCAGACAGGGCCCAACTACTATGGCTACACCTTC.

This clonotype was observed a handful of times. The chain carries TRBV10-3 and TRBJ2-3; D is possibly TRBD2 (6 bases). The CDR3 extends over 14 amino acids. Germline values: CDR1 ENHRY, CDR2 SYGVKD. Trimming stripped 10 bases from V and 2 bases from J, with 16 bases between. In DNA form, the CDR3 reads TGTGCCAGCGCTGGGGGGTCATACACAGATACGCAGTATTTT. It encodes CASAGGSYTDTQYF.